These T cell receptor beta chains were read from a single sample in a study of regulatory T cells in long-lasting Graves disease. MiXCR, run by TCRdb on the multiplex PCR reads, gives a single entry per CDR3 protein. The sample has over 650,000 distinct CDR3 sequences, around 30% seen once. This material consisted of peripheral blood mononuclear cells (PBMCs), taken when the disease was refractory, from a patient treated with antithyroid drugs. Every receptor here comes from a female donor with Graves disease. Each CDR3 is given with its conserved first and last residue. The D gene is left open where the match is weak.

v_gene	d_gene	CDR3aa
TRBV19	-	CASSMIFAFQETQYF
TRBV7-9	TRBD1	CASSPDRGEKLFF
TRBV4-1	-	CASSKIMQETQYF
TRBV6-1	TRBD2	CASEFGTGLASYEQYF
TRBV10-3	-	CAISVEPETQYF
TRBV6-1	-	CASRSSRGYSSYEQYF
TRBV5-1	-	CASSVGAETQYF
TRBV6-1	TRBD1	CASSTGQGTREQYF
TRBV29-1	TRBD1	CSVARGSGSTNEKLFF
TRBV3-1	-	CASSTERYQPQHF
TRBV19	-	CASSIGEVQPQHF
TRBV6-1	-	CASSGSGYTEAFF
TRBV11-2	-	CASRPVTGELFF
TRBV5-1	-	CASSFSGSAAFF
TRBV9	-	CASGVANTGELFF